The 6 T cell receptor beta chains below come from one sample, sequenced in a study of T cells in Graves' hyperthyroidism and ophthalmopathy. Amplification yielded TCR beta CDR3 regions, with RNA transcripts as the source. The HTBI primer set was used in a first-round RT-PCR of the TCR CDR3. Each CDR3 protein is one row after TCRdb ran MiXCR on the multiplex PCR reads. This table holds around 360,000 distinct CDR3 sequences, 15% found once. The sequenced sample was blood. Receptors were obtained from a woman aged 55-70 years with Graves' ophthalmopathy.

This clonotype was counted between two and nine times. The chain couples TRBV7-6 to TRBJ2-7, with D hard to call. V lost 0 bases, J lost 2 bases, and 5 bases lay in between. The germline V gene encodes CDR1 SGHVS and CDR2 FNYEAQ. The CDR3 length is 13 residues. CDR3 protein: CASSLAKPYEQYF. In nucleotides, the CDR3 is TGTGCCAGCAGCTTAGCCAAGCCCTACGAGCAGTACTTC.

The sample holds a few counts of this clonotype. V and J are TRBV12-3 or TRBV12-4 and TRBJ2-1; D possibly corresponds to TRBD1 (5 bases). V was shortened by 3 bases and J by 2 bases, with 11 bases between the two germline ends. The CDR3 is made up of 15 amino acids. The CDR3 here is CASSFRVGTYNEQFF. The CDR3 nucleotides are TGTGCCAGCAGTTTCAGGGTGGGTACCTACAATGAGCAGTTCTTC.

This clonotype was detected ten times or more. The V gene is TRBV6-1, the J gene TRBJ2-3; no clear D gene. The CDR3 consists of 15 residues. The germline V gene has CDR1 MNHNS and CDR2 SASEGT. Trimming stripped 10 bases from V and 0 bases from J, with 17 bases between. CDR3 protein: CAIPHSDTSTDTQYF. The CDR3 DNA sequence: TGTGCCATCCCTCATTCTGACACGAGCACAGATACGCAGTATTTT.

J is TRBJ2-7 and V is TRBV28; 9 bases fit TRBD1. This CDR3 is built from 12 residues. The germline V gene encodes CDR1 MDHEN and CDR2 SYDVKM. Germline trimming cut 5 bases from V and 6 bases from J; bases unmatched to any gene: 2. The CDR3 loop is CASSTGGREQYF. CDR3 sequence (DNA): TGTGCCAGCAGTACAGGGGGCCGCGAGCAGTACTTC. Full variable domain (rest looked up from reference TRBV28 and TRBJ2-7): DVKVTQSSRYLVKRTGEKVFLECVQDMDHENMFWYRQDPGLGLRLIYFSYDVKMKEKGDIPEGYSVSREKKERFSLILESASTNQTSMYLCASSTGGREQYFGPGTRLTVT.

The genes are TRBV20-1 and TRBJ2-7; TRBD1 matches 12 bases. CDR3 size: 16 residues. Germline-derived CDR1 and CDR2 are DFQATT and SNEGSKA (reference sequence). The ends lost 4 bases at V and 3 bases at J; junction bases unmatched: 10. In DNA form, the CDR3 reads TGCAGTGCTACCCGATCCGGGACAGGGGGCTTCTACGAGCAGTACTTC. As protein: CSATRSGTGGFYEQYF.

This chain joins TRBV4-2 and TRBJ2-6, with 12 bases aligning to TRBD2. The CDR3 length is 21 residues. Germline CDR1 reads LGHNA; CDR2 reads YNFKEQ. Trimming cost V 1 base and J 2 bases; bases outside gene matches: 12. CDR3 DNA sequence: TGTGCCAGCAGCCAAGTATCTAGCGGGAGGGTCGTAGGGCCTGGGGCCAACGTCCTGACTTTC. Translating gives CASSQVSSGRVVGPGANVLTF.